These 32 T cell receptor beta chains came from one sample sequenced in a study of blood T cell repertoires in COVID-19. Libraries were prepared by immunoSEQ multiplex PCR; TCRdb keeps only in-frame clonotypes and omits some of them. This table holds fewer than 150,000 clones, 90% found once. Specimen: peripheral blood. These receptors originate from a woman older than 75 with acute or convalescent COVID-19.

This chain links TRBV29-1 with TRBJ1-6; a weak D match, TRBD1 (6 bases). Germline lookup yields CDR1 SQVTM and CDR2 ANQGSEA. Trimming pared 4 bases from V and 3 bases from J, leaving 7 bases between. The CDR3 extends over 13 amino acids. The CDR3 sequence is CSVGTDYNSPLHF. As DNA, the CDR3 is TGCAGCGTTGGGACAGACTATAATTCACCCCTCCACTTT.

The chain couples TRBV18 to TRBJ1-6; the match to TRBD1 covers 7 bases. The CDR3 is 16 amino acids. J was trimmed by 5 bases and V by 3 bases; bases with no gene match: 7. The germline V gene has CDR1 KGHSH and CDR2 LQKENI. The CDR3 here is CASSPGLQGNNSPLHF. In DNA form, the CDR3 reads TGTGCCAGCTCACCTGGGTTACAGGGGAATAATTCACCCCTCCACTTT.

The chain uses TRBV5-4 and TRBJ2-5, with D possibly matching TRBD2 (5 bases). The V gene lost 0 bases and the J gene lost 4 bases, with 7 bases spanning the gap. From germline, CDR1 is SGHNT and CDR2 YYREEE (reference sequence). The CDR3 runs 13 residues. DNA for the CDR3: TGTGCCAGCAGCTTGGGAGGGCCAGAGACCCAGTACTTC. Its translation is CASSLGGPETQYF.

The genes are TRBV7-2 and TRBJ1-2; no reliable D call. V was clipped by 6 bases and J by 1 base, with 9 bases between them. The CDR3 loop spans 13 amino acids. CDR1 is SGHTA and CDR2 is FQGNSA in the germline V gene. In DNA form, the CDR3 reads TGTGCCAGCAGGCCCGGGAGTAACTATGGCTACACCTTC. It codes for CASRPGSNYGYTF.

This rearrangement joins TRBV6-5 to TRBJ1-1; D may be TRBD1 (5 bases). Germline CDR1 MNHEY, CDR2 SVGAGI. This CDR3 comprises 16 residues. Trimming took off 2 bases at V and 6 bases at J, with 19 bases between the two ends. The CDR3 is CASSYSRIQGGSEAFF. The CDR3 bases are TGTGCCAGCAGTTACAGTCGAATTCAGGGCGGATCTGAAGCTTTCTTT.

This clone is a singleton in its sample. The V gene is TRBV12-5, the J gene TRBJ1-3; 7 bases agree with TRBD1. The CDR3 consists of 18 residues. Germline CDR1 reads LGHNT; CDR2 reads FRNRAP. With 1 base clipped from V and 3 bases from J, the junction kept 12 bases outside the gene matches. This CDR3 is CASGLDRMTGKFGNTIYF. The CDR3 region has the DNA TGTGCTAGTGGTTTGGATCGAATGACAGGGAAGTTTGGAAACACCATATATTTT.

The J gene is TRBJ2-7, the V gene TRBV5-1, with D tentatively TRBD1 (6 bases). The V end lost 3 bases, the J end lost 2 bases, and 12 bases lay between the germline ends. The CDR3 extends over 14 amino acids. Germline loops: CDR1 SGHRS, CDR2 YFSETQ. The CDR3 sequence: CASSYGTPTYEQYF. The CDR3 DNA follows: TGCGCCAGCAGCTACGGGACACCAACCTACGAGCAGTACTTC.

The J gene is TRBJ2-2, the V gene TRBV11-3, with D perhaps TRBD1 (5 bases). Per germline, CDR1 SGHNT and CDR2 YENEEA. The V end lost 5 bases, the J end lost 0 bases, and 10 bases lay between the germline ends. The CDR3 is 15 amino acids. The CDR3 loop reads CASSPTTANTGELFF. The CDR3 DNA is TGTGCCAGCAGCCCTACGACAGCGAACACCGGGGAGCTGTTTTTT. Combining the CDR3 with reference TRBV11-3 and TRBJ2-2 gives the whole variable domain EAGVVQSPRYKIIEKKQPVAFWCNPISGHNTLYWYLQNLGQGPELLIRYENEEAVDDSQLPKDRFSAERLKGVDSTLKIQPAELGDSAVYLCASSPTTANTGELFFGEGSRLTVL.

This chain uses TRBV6-5 with TRBJ1-4; tentatively, D is TRBD1 (5 bases). From germline, CDR1 is MNHEY and CDR2 SVGAGI. CDR3 length: 14 residues. Between the trimmed V and J ends, which lost 7 bases and 0 bases, there was a span of 9 bases. The CDR3 here is CASTRDSTNEKLFF. In DNA form, the CDR3 reads TGTGCCAGCACTCGGGACTCAACTAATGAAAAACTGTTTTTT.

The J gene is TRBJ2-3, the V gene TRBV30; 13 positions match TRBD2. Germline loops: CDR1 GTSNPN, CDR2 SVGIG (reference sequence). V gave up 2 bases and J gave up 2 bases; unmatched junction bases: 4. There are 16 residues in the CDR3. The CDR3 coding sequence is TGTGCCTGGAGTCTGGGACTAGCGGGACCCACAGATACGCAGTATTTT. Its protein is CAWSLGLAGPTDTQYF.

The chain has TRBV29-1 and TRBJ2-3, with D tentatively TRBD2 (6 bases). Germline V gene sequence: CDR1 SQVTM, CDR2 ANQGSEA. The CDR3 is made up of 16 amino acids. With 4 bases removed from V and 3 bases from J, the gap between germline ends came to 20 bases. The CDR3 coding sequence is TGCAGCGTTGCTGGACTAACTAGTGGGGGTACAGATACGCAGTATTTT. This codes for CSVAGLTSGGTDTQYF.

The genes are TRBV4-1 and TRBJ1-2, with D perhaps TRBD1 (6 bases). V lost 1 base, J lost 0 bases, and 6 bases lay in between. This CDR3 is built from 14 residues. Looked up from germline, CDR1 is MGHRA and CDR2 is YSYEKL. The CDR3 loop is CASSQGTANYGYTF. The CDR3 DNA sequence: TGCGCCAGCAGCCAAGGGACAGCTAACTATGGCTACACCTTC.

The chain has TRBV3-1 (or the pseudogene TRBV3-2) and TRBJ1-3; TRBD1 might be the D (6 bases). V shed 1 base and J shed 0 bases, with 10 bases lying between them. The CDR3 sequence is 16 residues long. Germline V gives CDR1 LGHDT, CDR2 YNNKEL (reference sequence). CDR3 region: CASSQGLTGSGNTIYF. DNA of the CDR3: TGTGCCAGCAGCCAAGGATTGACAGGCTCTGGAAACACCATATATTTT.

The chain uses TRBV30 and TRBJ1-3; D is uncertain. V was trimmed by 0 bases and J by 1 base, leaving 13 bases between them. This CDR3 contains 16 residues. The germline V gene encodes CDR1 GTSNPN and CDR2 SVGIG (reference sequence). The CDR3 region is CAWSVLGISSGNTIYF. DNA for the CDR3: TGTGCCTGGAGTGTACTCGGGATTTCTTCTGGAAACACCATATATTTT.

The V gene is TRBV6-5, the J gene TRBJ1-2; 10 nucleotides match TRBD1. Germline V gene lookup returns CDR1 MNHEY and CDR2 SVGAGI. There are 13 residues in the CDR3. J was trimmed by 4 bases and V by 6 bases; bases with no gene match: 2. CDR3 DNA sequence: TGTGCCAGCAGCCGGACAGGGGGCTATGGCTACACCTTC. Protein: CASSRTGGYGYTF.

J is TRBJ2-3 and V is TRBV9, with D possibly TRBD1 on 7 matching bases. Trimming pared 6 bases from V and 0 bases from J, leaving 14 bases between. CDR1 and CDR2 (germline): SGDLS, YYNGEE. CDR3 length: 15 residues. The CDR3 sequence is CASTRTGLSTDTQYF. CDR3 in DNA: TGTGCCAGCACTAGGACAGGACTAAGCACAGATACGCAGTATTTT. Full variable domain (remainder filled in from reference TRBV9 and TRBJ2-3): DSGVTQTPKHLITATGQRVTLRCSPRSGDLSVYWYQQSLDQGLQFLIQYYNGEERAKGNILERFSAQQFPDLHSELNLSSLELGDSALYFCASTRTGLSTDTQYFGPGTRLTVL.

This chain connects TRBV6-2 or TRBV6-3 to TRBJ1-1, with TRBD1 matching 9 bases. J gave up 5 bases and V 2 bases, and 21 bases lay outside the gene matches. Germline V lookup: CDR1 MNHEY, CDR2 SVGEGT. The CDR3 length is 20 residues. CDR3 sequence (DNA): TGTGCCAGCAGTTACACCGGCCGAGTACCGGGACAGGGTTCGGGGACTGAAGCTTTCTTT. It encodes CASSYTGRVPGQGSGTEAFF.

V gene TRBV30 combines with J gene TRBJ1-4; D might be TRBD1 (5 bases). V lost 1 base, J lost 4 bases, and 10 bases lay in between. This CDR3 is built from 14 residues. The germline CDR1 and CDR2 sequences are GTSNPN and SVGIG (reference sequence). The CDR3 here is CAWSGGHSNEKLFF. The CDR3 DNA follows: TGTGCCTGGAGTGGTGGACACAGTAATGAAAAACTGTTTTTT.

The chain recombines TRBV7-3 with TRBJ2-7, with 7 bases identical to TRBD1. The CDR3 loop spans 13 amino acids. After removal of 4 bases from V and 7 bases from J, the junction contained 7 bases not matched to a gene. Germline values: CDR1 SGHTA, CDR2 FQGTGA. In nucleotides, the CDR3 is TGTGCCAGCAGCTCAGGGACAGATCGTGAGCAGTACTTC. Translation: CASSSGTDREQYF.

The chain is built from TRBV4-1 and TRBJ2-1, with D perhaps TRBD2 (5 bases). The CDR3 consists of 13 residues. Germline CDR1 MGHRA, CDR2 YSYEKL. The V and J ends lost 1 base and 8 bases respectively, with 9 bases between them. CDR3 loop: CASSQVVGDEQFF. The DNA of the CDR3 is TGCGCCAGCAGCCAAGTAGTCGGGGATGAGCAGTTCTTC.

The sample holds one count of this clone. V gene TRBV5-1 combines with J gene TRBJ2-1; D uncertain. Germline CDR1 is SGHRS and CDR2 is YFSETQ. The CDR3 length is 15 residues. Trimming took 0 bases from V and 6 from J, leaving 13 bases between them. Written as DNA, the CDR3 is TGCGCCAGCAGCTTGGACTCCACCTCCGGCAATGAGCAGTTCTTC. The encoded protein is CASSLDSTSGNEQFF.

This chain uses TRBV3-1 (or the pseudogene TRBV3-2) with TRBJ2-3, with TRBD2 identical over 7 bases. This CDR3 contains 13 residues. The junction had 2 bases not matched to a gene; V was cut back by 8 bases and J by 0 bases. Germline V gene sequence: CDR1 LGHDT, CDR2 YNNKEL (reference sequence). In DNA form, the CDR3 reads TGTGCCAGCTCTAGCGGTAGCACAGATACGCAGTATTTT. Protein sequence: CASSSGSTDTQYF.

The V call is TRBV18, the J call TRBJ1-2; perhaps TRBD1 as D (6 bases). V was pared by 3 bases and J by 4 bases, with 12 bases between. In germline, CDR1 is KGHSH, CDR2 LQKENI. The CDR3 runs 14 residues. This CDR3 is CASSPNRETYGYTF. In nucleotides, the CDR3 is TGTGCCAGCTCACCGAACAGGGAGACCTATGGCTACACCTTC.

The V gene is TRBV24-1, the J gene TRBJ1-1; D may be TRBD1 (6 bases). The CDR3 sequence is 15 residues long. Germline CDR1 KGHDR, CDR2 SFDVKD. Trimming took 1 base from V and 11 from J, leaving 19 bases between them. CDR3 residues: CATSDFRDRSVKAFF. The CDR3 DNA follows: TGTGCCACCAGTGATTTCCGCGACAGGAGCGTCAAGGCTTTCTTT.

The gene calls are TRBV6-5 and TRBJ2-7, with 11 bases fitting TRBD2. The length of the CDR3 is 15 residues. The V gene end was trimmed by 7 bases and the J gene end by 1 base; junction bases not matched to a gene: 6. Germline V gene data show CDR1 as MNHEY and CDR2 as SVGAGI. CDR3 DNA: TGTGCCAGCACCCTAGCGGGGGGCGGTTCCTACGAGCAGTACTTC. This encodes CASTLAGGGSYEQYF.

The rearrangement uses TRBV18 and TRBJ1-2, with unresolved D. The CDR3 has 13 amino acids. The germline V gene has CDR1 KGHSH and CDR2 LQKENI. Trimming cost V 2 bases and J 3 bases, with 7 bases left between them. CDR3 loop: CASSPALDYGYTF. The DNA for the CDR3 is TGTGCCAGCTCACCAGCACTCGACTATGGCTACACCTTC.

The chain recombines TRBV3-1 (or the pseudogene TRBV3-2) with TRBJ1-6; 10 bases are a match to TRBD1. Germline V gene sequence: CDR1 LGHDT, CDR2 YNNKEL (reference sequence). The CDR3 runs to 15 residues. The V gene end was trimmed by 3 bases and the J gene end by 10 bases; junction bases not matched to a gene: 6. CDR3 nucleotide sequence: TGTGCCAGCAGCCATTCCGGGACAGGGGAATCACCCCTCCACTTT. Encoded protein: CASSHSGTGESPLHF.

In DNA form, the CDR3 reads TGTGCCAGCAGCTTGAGCCTAGCGGGCCTCACAGATACGCAGTATTTT. Protein: CASSLSLAGLTDTQYF. The V gene is TRBV7-9, the J gene TRBJ2-3; 8 nucleotides line up with TRBD2. J lost 2 bases, V lost 3 bases, and 7 bases had no gene match. The CDR3 runs 16 residues. Germline-derived CDR1 and CDR2 are SEHNR and FQNEAQ (reference sequence).

The chain is built from TRBV19 and TRBJ2-3; the match to TRBD2 covers 8 bases. Per germline, CDR1 LNHDA and CDR2 SQIVND (reference sequence). This CDR3 has 16 residues. J lost 6 bases, V lost 1 base, and 9 bases had no gene match. CDR3 in DNA: TGTGCCAGTAGTATAGGCACTAGCGGACTTTTGGATACGCAGTATTTT. It translates to CASSIGTSGLLDTQYF.

The chain has TRBV4-1 and TRBJ1-3, with TRBD1 identical over 7 bases. J gave up 11 bases and V 3 bases, and 7 bases lay outside the gene matches. Germline CDR1 and CDR2: MGHRA and YSYEKL. The CDR3 is 13 amino acids. CDR3 bases: TGCGCCAGCAGCCACCTCGACAGGGTTGCCATATATTTT. This codes for CASSHLDRVAIYF.

V is TRBV2 and J is TRBJ2-7; no reliable D call. This CDR3 has 12 amino acids. The germline V and J ends were trimmed by 5 bases and 2 bases, with 7 bases remaining between them. CDR1 SNHLY and CDR2 FYNNEI come from the germline V gene. The DNA of the CDR3 is TGTGCCAGCAGTTCAGGAACCTACGAGCAGTACTTC. Its protein is CASSSGTYEQYF.

The chain has TRBV4-3 and TRBJ2-7, with TRBD2 matching over 8 bases. V dropped 2 bases and J dropped 4; count of bases not matched to a gene: 10. CDR1 and CDR2 from the germline V gene are LGHNA and YSLEER. The CDR3 totals 16 residues. CDR3 amino acids: CASSQTLERGKYEQYF. In DNA form, the CDR3 reads TGCGCCAGCAGCCAAACCCTGGAGCGGGGGAAGTACGAGCAGTACTTC.